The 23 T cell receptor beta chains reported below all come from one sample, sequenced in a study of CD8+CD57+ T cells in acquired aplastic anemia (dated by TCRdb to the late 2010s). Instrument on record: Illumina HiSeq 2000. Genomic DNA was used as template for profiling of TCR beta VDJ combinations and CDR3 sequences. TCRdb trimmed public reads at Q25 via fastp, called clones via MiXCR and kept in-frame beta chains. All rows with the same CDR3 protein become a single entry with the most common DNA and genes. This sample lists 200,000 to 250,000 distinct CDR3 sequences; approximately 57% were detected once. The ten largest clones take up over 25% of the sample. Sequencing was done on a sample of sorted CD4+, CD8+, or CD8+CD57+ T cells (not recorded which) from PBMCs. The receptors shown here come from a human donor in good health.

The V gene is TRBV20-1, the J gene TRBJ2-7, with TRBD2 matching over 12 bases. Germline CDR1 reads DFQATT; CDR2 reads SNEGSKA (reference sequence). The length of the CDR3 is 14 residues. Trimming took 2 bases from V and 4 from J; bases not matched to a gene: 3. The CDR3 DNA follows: TGCAGTGCTAGACTAGCGGGAGGGGTGTACGAGCAGTACTTC. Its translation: CSARLAGGVYEQYF.

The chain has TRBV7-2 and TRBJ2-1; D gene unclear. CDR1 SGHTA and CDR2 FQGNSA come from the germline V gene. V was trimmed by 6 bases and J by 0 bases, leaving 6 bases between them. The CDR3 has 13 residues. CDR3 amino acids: CASSRPSYNEQFF. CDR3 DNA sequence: TGTGCCAGCAGTCGGCCCTCCTACAATGAGCAGTTCTTC.

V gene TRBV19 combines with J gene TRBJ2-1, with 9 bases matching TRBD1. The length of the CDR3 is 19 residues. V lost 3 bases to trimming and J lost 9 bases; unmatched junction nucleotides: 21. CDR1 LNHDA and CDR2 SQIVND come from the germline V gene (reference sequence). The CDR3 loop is CASSMSSKSPGTGLSEQFF. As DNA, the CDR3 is TGTGCCAGTAGTATGAGCAGCAAGAGTCCCGGGACAGGGCTAAGTGAGCAGTTCTTC.

The CDR3: CSAREEYSYEQYF. The CDR3 coding sequence is TGCAGTGCTAGAGAGGAGTATTCCTACGAGCAGTACTTC. This chain uses TRBV20-1 with TRBJ2-7, with unresolved D. Germline values: CDR1 DFQATT, CDR2 SNEGSKA (reference sequence). Trimming removed 0 bases from V and 1 base from J, with 7 bases in between. There are 13 residues in the CDR3.

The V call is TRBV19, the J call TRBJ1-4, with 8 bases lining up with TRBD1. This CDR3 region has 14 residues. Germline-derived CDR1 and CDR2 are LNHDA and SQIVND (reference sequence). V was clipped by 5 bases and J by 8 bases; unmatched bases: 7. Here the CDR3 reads CASSAGGGGEKLFF. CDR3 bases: TGTGCCAGTAGTGCAGGGGGCGGTGGAGAAAAACTGTTTTTT.

The CDR3 spells CSAATGAYEQYF. CDR3 sequence (DNA): TGCAGTGCGGCAACAGGGGCGTACGAGCAGTACTTC. The chain carries TRBV20-1 and TRBJ2-7; 7 nucleotides align to TRBD1. Trimming cost V 6 bases and J 4 bases; bases outside gene matches: 6. There are 12 residues in the CDR3. Germline V CDR1 and CDR2: DFQATT, SNEGSKA (reference sequence).

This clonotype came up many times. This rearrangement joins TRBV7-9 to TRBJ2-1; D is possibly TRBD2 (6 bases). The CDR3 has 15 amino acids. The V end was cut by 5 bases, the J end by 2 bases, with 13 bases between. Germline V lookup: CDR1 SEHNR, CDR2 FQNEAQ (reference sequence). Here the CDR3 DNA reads TGTGCCAGCAGCGCCGGGACTCCCACCTACAATGAGCAGTTCTTC. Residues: CASSAGTPTYNEQFF.

As DNA, the CDR3 is TGTGCCAGCAGCTTAGCTTGGGAGACCCAGCATTTT. Residues: CASSLAWETQHF. The chain links TRBV7-9 to TRBJ1-5; D is ambiguous. The V end was cut by 0 bases, the J end by 11 bases, with 8 bases between. The V gene's germline CDR1 is SEHNR and CDR2 FQNEAQ (reference sequence). The CDR3 length is 12 residues.

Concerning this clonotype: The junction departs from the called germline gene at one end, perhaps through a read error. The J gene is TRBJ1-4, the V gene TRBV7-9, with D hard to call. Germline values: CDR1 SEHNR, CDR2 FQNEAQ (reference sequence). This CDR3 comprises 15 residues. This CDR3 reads CDSSLEVTTNEELFF. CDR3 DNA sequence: TGTGACAGCAGCTTAGAGGTGACAACTAATGAAGAACTGTTTTTT.

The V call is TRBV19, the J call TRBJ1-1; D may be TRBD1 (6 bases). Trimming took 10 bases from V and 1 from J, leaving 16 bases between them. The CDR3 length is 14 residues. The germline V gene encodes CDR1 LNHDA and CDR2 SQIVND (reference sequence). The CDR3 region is CATRWDKRNTEAFF. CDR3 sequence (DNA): TGTGCCACCCGATGGGACAAACGGAACACTGAAGCTTTCTTT.

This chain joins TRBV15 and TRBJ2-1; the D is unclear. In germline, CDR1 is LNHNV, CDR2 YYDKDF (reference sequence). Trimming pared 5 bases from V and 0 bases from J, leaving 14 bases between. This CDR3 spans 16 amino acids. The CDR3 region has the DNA TGTGCCACCAGCCGCCCTAAATCTGCCTCCTACAATGAGCAGTTCTTC. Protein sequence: CATSRPKSASYNEQFF.

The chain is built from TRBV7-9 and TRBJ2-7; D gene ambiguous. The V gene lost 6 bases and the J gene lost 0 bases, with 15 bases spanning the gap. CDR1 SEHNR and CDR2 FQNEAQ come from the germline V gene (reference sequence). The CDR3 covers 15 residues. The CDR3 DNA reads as TGTGCCAGCAGTCGCCCCCCGGTACTCTCCTACGAGCAGTACTTC. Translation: CASSRPPVLSYEQYF.

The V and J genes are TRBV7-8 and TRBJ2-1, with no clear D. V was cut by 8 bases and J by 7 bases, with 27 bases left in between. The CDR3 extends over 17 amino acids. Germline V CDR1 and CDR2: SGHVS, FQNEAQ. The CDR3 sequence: CASQPSQVLARNNEQFF. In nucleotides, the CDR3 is TGTGCCAGCCAGCCAAGCCAAGTCCTGGCCCGCAATAATGAGCAGTTCTTC.

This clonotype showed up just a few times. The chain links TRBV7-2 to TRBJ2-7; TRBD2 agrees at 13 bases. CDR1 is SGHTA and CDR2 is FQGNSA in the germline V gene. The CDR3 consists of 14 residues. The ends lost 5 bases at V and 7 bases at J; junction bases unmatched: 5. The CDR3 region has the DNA TGTGCCAGCAGCCAACTAGCGGGGGGGCAGGAGCAGTACTTC. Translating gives CASSQLAGGQEQYF. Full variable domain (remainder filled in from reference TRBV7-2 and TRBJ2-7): GAGVSQSPSNKVTEKGKDVELRCDPISGHTALYWYRQSLGQGLEFLIYFQGNSAPDKSGLPSDRFSAERTGGSVSTLTIQRTQQEDSAVYLCASSQLAGGQEQYFGPGTRLTVT.

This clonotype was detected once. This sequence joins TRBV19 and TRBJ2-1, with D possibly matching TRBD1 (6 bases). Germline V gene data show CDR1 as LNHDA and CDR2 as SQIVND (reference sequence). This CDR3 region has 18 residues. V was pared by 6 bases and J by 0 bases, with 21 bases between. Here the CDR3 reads CASRSTGTPISSYNEQFF. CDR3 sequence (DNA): TGTGCCAGTAGGTCAACAGGGACCCCCATTAGCTCCTACAATGAGCAGTTCTTC.

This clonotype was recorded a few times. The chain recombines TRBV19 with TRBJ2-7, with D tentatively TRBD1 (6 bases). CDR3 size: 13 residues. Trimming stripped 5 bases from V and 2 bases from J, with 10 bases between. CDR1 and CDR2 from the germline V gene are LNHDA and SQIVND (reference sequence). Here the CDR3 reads CASSAGAAYEQYF. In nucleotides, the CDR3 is TGTGCCAGTAGTGCAGGGGCAGCCTACGAGCAGTACTTC.

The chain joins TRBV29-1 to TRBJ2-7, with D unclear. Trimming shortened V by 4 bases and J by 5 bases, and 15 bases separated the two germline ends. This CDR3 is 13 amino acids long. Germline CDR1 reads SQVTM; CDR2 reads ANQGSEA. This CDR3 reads CSVVPPAAHEQYF. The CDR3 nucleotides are TGCAGCGTTGTCCCACCAGCCGCACACGAGCAGTACTTC.

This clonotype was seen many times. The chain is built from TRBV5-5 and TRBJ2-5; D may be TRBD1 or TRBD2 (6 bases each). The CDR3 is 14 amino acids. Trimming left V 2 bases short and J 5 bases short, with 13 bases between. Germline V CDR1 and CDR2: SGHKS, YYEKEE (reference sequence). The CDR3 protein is CASSLPGAYETQYF. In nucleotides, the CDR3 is TGTGCCAGCAGCTTACCGGGGGCCTACGAGACCCAGTACTTC. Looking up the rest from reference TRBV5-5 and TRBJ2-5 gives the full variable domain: DAGVTQSPTHLIKTRGQQVTLRCSPISGHKSVSWYQQVLGQGPQFIFQYYEKEERGRGNFPDRFSARQFPNYSSELNVNALLLGDSALYLCASSLPGAYETQYFGPGTRLLVL.

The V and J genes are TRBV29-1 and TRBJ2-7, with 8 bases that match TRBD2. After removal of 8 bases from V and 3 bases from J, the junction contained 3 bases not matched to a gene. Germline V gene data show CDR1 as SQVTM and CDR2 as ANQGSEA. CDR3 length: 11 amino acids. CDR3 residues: CSITSGYEQYF. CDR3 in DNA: TGCAGCATCACTAGCGGCTACGAGCAGTACTTC.

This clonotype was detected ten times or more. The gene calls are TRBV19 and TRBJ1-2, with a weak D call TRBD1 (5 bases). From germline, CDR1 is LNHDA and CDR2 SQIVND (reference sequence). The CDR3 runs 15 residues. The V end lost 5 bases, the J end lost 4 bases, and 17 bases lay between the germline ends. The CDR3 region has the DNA TGTGCCAGTAGTGATGGGACCGCGCCCGGCTATGGCTACACCTTC. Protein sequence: CASSDGTAPGYGYTF.

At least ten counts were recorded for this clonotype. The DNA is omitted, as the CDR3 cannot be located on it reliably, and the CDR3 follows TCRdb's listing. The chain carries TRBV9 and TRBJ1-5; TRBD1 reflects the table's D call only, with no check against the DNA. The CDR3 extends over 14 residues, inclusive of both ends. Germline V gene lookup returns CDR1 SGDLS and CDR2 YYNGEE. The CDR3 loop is CASSTSGVGQPQHF.

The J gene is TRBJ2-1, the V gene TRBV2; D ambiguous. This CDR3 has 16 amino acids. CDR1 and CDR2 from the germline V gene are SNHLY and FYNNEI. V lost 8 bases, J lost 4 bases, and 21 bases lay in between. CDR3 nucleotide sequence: TGTGCCAGCTTTGAGTATAGCTGGGTACGGTACAATGAGCAGTTCTTC. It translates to CASFEYSWVRYNEQFF.

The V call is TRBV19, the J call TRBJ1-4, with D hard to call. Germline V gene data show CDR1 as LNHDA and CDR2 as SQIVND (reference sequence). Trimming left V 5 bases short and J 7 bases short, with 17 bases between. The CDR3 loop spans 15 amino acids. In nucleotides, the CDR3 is TGTGCCAGTAGTCCCGGAGGGAACAGCGCTGAAAAACTGTTTTTT. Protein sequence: CASSPGGNSAEKLFF.